The clone carrying this T cell receptor (beta chain) came up once. The data were obtained in a study of blood T cell repertoires in COVID-19. About the research overall: COVID-19 samples from acute and convalescent phases originated in the United States, Italy and Spain. The analysed material was cDNA or gDNA that came from T cells, B-cell-depleted T cells, or PBMCs.

Under the authors' procedure: Reference gene primer amplification yielded estimated nucleated cell counts. Clones were read by immunoSEQ multiplex PCR, and TCRdb kept only the in-frame ones, dropping some. V and J calls and clone size are those listed in that table; D and trimming were worked out from the DNA. The sample holds under 400,000 clones, around 90% seen once. V was clipped by 2 bases and J by 6 bases; unmatched bases: 8. This CDR3 comprises 15 residues. Germline values: CDR1 MGHRA, CDR2 YSYEKL. Those enrolled in Seattle joined during active infection and were followed longitudinally afterward.

This receptor was taken from a woman aged 60-75 years with COVID-19, enrolled during active disease. The specimen sequenced was peripheral blood. This chain connects TRBV4-1 to TRBJ2-5, with TRBD2 matching 8 bases. The CDR3 loop reads CASSQPGGVVKTQYF. CDR3 bases: TGCGCCAGCAGCCAACCGGGGGGGGTGGTGAAGACCCAGTACTTC.